Listed below are T cell receptor beta chains from one sample, sequenced in a study of CD8 T cells in ankylosing spondylitis. TCRdb fed the 5' RACE reads into MiXCR, producing one record per CDR3 protein. The sample contains over 700,000 distinct CDR3 sequences, roughly 19% of which appear only once. The sequencing input was blood, either unsorted or a sorted T cell fraction (not recorded which). Every receptor here comes from a male donor with ankylosing spondylitis. CDR3s include the opening cysteine and the closing phenylalanine or tryptophan. D genes are given only for firm matches. Not every row has a clone size; where given, it reads once, few, many or a size class.

J gene,D gene,clone size,V gene,CDR3 protein,CDR3 DNA
TRBJ1-6,-,few,TRBV12-3/TRBV12-4,CASSLVAGESPLHF,TGTGCCAGCAGTTTAGTGGCAGGGGAGTCACCCCTCCACTTT
TRBJ1-2,-,-,TRBV12-3/TRBV12-4,CASTIWGENGYTF,TGTGCCAGCACCATCTGGGGGGAAAATGGCTACACCTTC
TRBJ1-1,-,many,TRBV5-1,CASSLERGNTEAFF,TGCGCCAGCAGCTTGGAACGGGGGAACACTGAAGCTTTCTTT
TRBJ2-7,-,few,TRBV28,CASSPPGQDPRGEQYF,TGTGCCAGCAGCCCCCCAGGGCAGGACCCTAGGGGCGAGCAGTACTTC
TRBJ2-1,-,many,TRBV5-1,CASSFAGDHNEQFF,TGCGCCAGCAGCTTTGCGGGTGATCACAATGAGCAGTTCTTC
TRBJ1-1,-,-,TRBV12-3/TRBV12-4,CASSSTPRTEAFF,TGTGCCAGCAGTTCGACCCCGAGGACTGAAGCTTTCTTT
TRBJ1-2,-,-,TRBV10-3,CAITPGGPYGYTF,TGTGCCATCACTCCCGGGGGGCCCTATGGCTACACCTTC
TRBJ1-2,-,-,TRBV29-1,CSVFVGARGYTF,TGCAGCGTTTTTGTGGGGGCCAGGGGCTACACCTTC
TRBJ2-1,-,few,TRBV7-9,CASTPMQGEANEQFF,TGTGCCAGCACCCCGATGCAGGGAGAGGCCAATGAGCAGTTCTTC
TRBJ2-7,TRBD2,-,TRBV28,CATLGGVWPYEQYF,TGTGCCACCCTGGGGGGGGTATGGCCCTACGAGCAGTACTTC
TRBJ1-4,-,-,TRBV29-1,CSVEEGHEKLFF,TGCAGCGTTGAAGAGGGCCACGAAAAACTGTTTTTT
TRBJ2-5,TRBD2,-,TRBV15,CATSGTSGKVKTQYF,TGTGCCACCAGCGGGACTAGCGGGAAGGTTAAGACCCAGTACTTC
TRBJ2-5,-,-,TRBV12-5,CASGPTGAQYF,TGTGCTAGTGGTCCTACGGGGGCCCAGTACTTC
TRBJ2-1,-,-,TRBV2,CASSESAVAHNEQFF,TGTGCCAGCAGTGAATCGGCGGTAGCGCACAATGAGCAGTTCTTC
TRBJ1-2,-,-,TRBV12-3/TRBV12-4,CASSLGVAYGYTF,TGTGCCAGCAGTTTGGGTGTTGCTTATGGCTACACCTTC
TRBJ2-7,-,-,TRBV4-1,CASSRLTSPDYEQYF,TGCGCCAGCAGCCGCCTGACATCTCCGGACTACGAGCAGTACTTC
TRBJ2-2,-,few,TRBV5-5,CASSYSTANTGELFF,TGTGCCAGCAGCTACTCGACAGCAAACACCGGGGAGCTGTTTTTT
TRBJ1-4,-,few,TRBV29-1,CSVLTRGADEKLFF,TGCAGCGTCCTCACCCGGGGGGCGGATGAAAAACTGTTTTTT
TRBJ1-5,-,few,TRBV9,CASGRGRGNQPQHF,TGTGCCAGCGGCCGGGGCAGGGGCAATCAGCCCCAGCATTTT
TRBJ2-1,TRBD2,-,TRBV15,CATSRGEGTSAFNNEQFF,TGTGCCACCAGCAGAGGGGAAGGGACTAGCGCCTTCAACAATGAGCAGTTCTTC
TRBJ2-7,-,many,TRBV12-3/TRBV12-4,CASSFHRPYEQYF,TGTGCCAGCAGTTTCCACCGGCCCTACGAGCAGTACTTC
TRBJ2-1,TRBD2,few,TRBV19,CAAGTGGPNEQFF,TGTGCCGCCGGAACGGGGGGACCTAATGAGCAGTTCTTC
TRBJ2-1,TRBD2,few,TRBV28,CASTTVNSGTRNEQFF,TGTGCCAGCACCACCGTGAATAGCGGGACTCGCAATGAGCAGTTCTTC
TRBJ2-7,-,few,TRBV29-1,CSVEEGAGYEQYF,TGCAGCGTTGAGGAGGGGGCAGGCTACGAGCAGTACTTC
TRBJ2-7,TRBD2,few,TRBV25-1,CASSSLSGSRMGEQYF,TGTGCCAGCAGCTCCCTTAGCGGGAGCCGCATGGGTGAGCAGTACTTC
TRBJ2-7,TRBD1,-,TRBV6-5,CASSLKGTENYEQYF,TGTGCCAGCAGTTTGAAAGGGACAGAGAACTACGAGCAGTACTTC
TRBJ1-1,-,-,TRBV2,CASSVEEGTEAFF,TGTGCCAGCAGTGTAGAGGAGGGGACTGAAGCTTTCTTT
TRBJ1-2,-,few,TRBV12-3/TRBV12-4,CASSSTAQGYTF,TGTGCCAGCAGTTCGACGGCCCAAGGCTACACCTTC
TRBJ1-5,-,-,TRBV12-3/TRBV12-4,CASRYGYQPQHF,TGTGCCAGCAGATACGGTTATCAGCCCCAGCATTTT
TRBJ2-1,TRBD2,-,TRBV12-3/TRBV12-4,CASSPYNLPAGTDNEQFF,TGTGCCAGCAGTCCCTACAATCTACCAGCGGGGACCGACAATGAGCAGTTCTTC
TRBJ1-5,-,-,TRBV12-3/TRBV12-4,CASSLGFISNQPQHF,TGTGCCAGCAGTTTAGGGTTTATTTCTAATCAGCCCCAGCATTTT
TRBJ2-1,TRBD2,once,TRBV9,CASSASLAESSYNEQFF,TGTGCCAGCAGCGCGTCACTAGCGGAGAGCTCCTACAATGAGCAGTTCTTC
TRBJ2-5,TRBD1,few,TRBV6-5,CASSSLVWRQGEETQYF,TGTGCCAGCAGTTCCCTAGTTTGGCGACAGGGGGAAGAGACCCAGTACTTC
TRBJ1-6,-,few,TRBV10-3,CAISDLSSGNSPLHF,TGTGCCATCAGCGATCTGAGTTCGGGCAATTCACCCCTCCACTTT
TRBJ1-3,TRBD1,-,TRBV3-1,CASSQGQGAYF,TGTGCCAGCAGCCAGGGACAGGGTGCATATTTT
TRBJ1-1,TRBD1,many,TRBV10-3,CAISESGTGGNLNTEAFF,TGTGCCATCAGTGAGTCTGGGACAGGGGGCAATCTGAACACTGAAGCTTTCTTT
TRBJ2-7,-,-,TRBV18,CASSPGRGSSYEQYF,TGTGCCAGCTCACCGGGCCGGGGATCTTCCTACGAGCAGTACTTC
TRBJ2-7,-,-,TRBV9,CASSVVPVPNYEQYF,TGTGCCAGCAGCGTAGTCCCAGTCCCCAACTACGAGCAGTACTTC
TRBJ1-2,-,-,TRBV7-8,CASSLVPGNGYTF,TGTGCCAGCAGCTTAGTCCCGGGAAATGGCTACACCTTC
TRBJ2-6,-,-,TRBV29-1,CSVKISGANVLTF,TGCAGCGTTAAAATCTCTGGGGCCAACGTCCTGACTTTC
TRBJ2-7,-,few,TRBV9,CASSPTGVMSEQYF,TGTGCCAGCAGCCCAACAGGTGTAATGTCCGAGCAGTACTTC
TRBJ2-3,TRBD2,few,TRBV15,CATSRDLSGSDTQYF,TGTGCCACCAGCAGAGATTTAAGCGGGAGCGATACGCAGTATTTT
TRBJ2-1,-,once,TRBV2,CASSEAGWEQFF,TGTGCCAGCAGTGAAGCGGGTTGGGAGCAGTTCTTC
TRBJ2-2,-,-,TRBV20-1,CSARRAPSNTGELFF,TGCAGTGCTAGGAGGGCGCCCTCGAACACCGGGGAGCTGTTTTTT
TRBJ2-1,-,-,TRBV20-1,CSARELDYTLYNEQFF,TGCAGTGCTAGAGAATTGGACTACACTTTATACAATGAGCAGTTCTTC
TRBJ2-2,-,-,TRBV7-2,CASSDRRTNTGELFF,TGTGCCAGCAGCGACAGGCGGACCAACACCGGGGAGCTGTTTTTT
TRBJ2-3,-,few,TRBV20-1,CSARDPQAATDTQYF,TGCAGTGCTAGAGATCCCCAGGCCGCCACAGATACGCAGTATTTT
TRBJ2-2,TRBD1,few,TRBV3-1,CASRWDRDTGELFF,TGTGCCAGCAGGTGGGACAGAGACACCGGGGAGCTGTTTTTT
TRBJ1-1,-,-,TRBV5-1,CASSLEAGLTEAFF,TGCGCCAGCAGCTTGGAGGCAGGGCTTACTGAAGCTTTCTTT